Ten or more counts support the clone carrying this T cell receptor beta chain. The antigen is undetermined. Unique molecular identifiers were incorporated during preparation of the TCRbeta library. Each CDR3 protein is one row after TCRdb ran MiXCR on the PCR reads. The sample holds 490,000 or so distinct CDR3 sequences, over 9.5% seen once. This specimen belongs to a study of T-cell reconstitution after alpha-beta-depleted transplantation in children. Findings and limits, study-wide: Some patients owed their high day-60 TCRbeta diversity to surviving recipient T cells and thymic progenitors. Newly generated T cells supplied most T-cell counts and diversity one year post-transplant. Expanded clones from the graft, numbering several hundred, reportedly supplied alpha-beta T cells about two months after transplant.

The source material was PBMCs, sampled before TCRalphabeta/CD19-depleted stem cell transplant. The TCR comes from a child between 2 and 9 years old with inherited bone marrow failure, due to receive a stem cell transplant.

The CDR3 DNA reads as TGTGCCACCGCGCCCCTGGGACAGGGGGCCGGAAACACCATATATTTT. Its protein product is CATAPLGQGAGNTIYF. This chain joins TRBV24-1 and TRBJ1-3; 12 bases are shared with TRBD1. Per germline, CDR1 KGHDR and CDR2 SFDVKD. Trimming removed 9 bases from V and 4 bases from J; junction bases left unmatched: 9. The CDR3 covers 16 residues.